The clone carrying this T cell receptor (beta chain) showed up many times. The source of the PBMCs was 10 ml of fresh peripheral blood. This entry comes from a study of Graves' ophthalmopathy and Graves' hyperthyroidism. The sequenced template was RNA, covering the TCR beta CDR3 region. The library came from an HTBI-primed first-round RT-PCR and a second-round multiplex PCR. From the multiplex PCR reads, TCRdb called clonotypes with MiXCR, one entry per CDR3 protein. The sample lists hundreds of thousands of distinct CDR3 sequences, just over 15% occurring once. This CDR3 comprises 13 residues. The germline CDR1 and CDR2 sequences are SGHTA and FQGNSA. V was pared by 5 bases and J by 5 bases, with 9 bases between.

The receptor comes from a woman younger than 30 with stable Graves' hyperthyroidism. The chain uses TRBV7-2 and TRBJ2-2; D not certain. The sample comprised peripheral blood. As DNA, the CDR3 is TGTGCCAGCAGCGCCGGACGGACCGGGGAGCTGTTTTTT. Protein product: CASSAGRTGELFF.